The next 21 T cell receptor beta chains were all read from a single sample in a study of control samples from healthy donors and cancer patients. The protocol was immunoSEQ multiplex PCR, while the TCRdb copy is restricted to in-frame clones and leaves out a portion. The table lists under 85,000 clones, approximately 80% of them singletons. Input material: PBMCs. The source is a man aged 55 to 70 with head and neck cancer.

The rearrangement uses TRBV11-2 and TRBJ2-5; 7 bases map to TRBD1. The CDR3 length is 14 residues. The junction had 10 bases not matched to a gene; V was cut back by 5 bases and J by 7 bases. CDR1 and CDR2 (germline): SGHAT, FQNNGV. The CDR3 coding sequence is TGTGCCAGCAGCGGGAACAGGGGAAGGGGGACCCAGTACTTC. Translated, it gives CASSGNRGRGTQYF.

V gene TRBV9 combines with J gene TRBJ2-6; D is tentatively TRBD1 or TRBD2 (5 bases each). The ends were cut back, 0 bases at V and 5 bases at J, with 9 bases in the middle. The CDR3 runs 15 residues. Germline assignment: CDR1 SGDLS and CDR2 YYNGEE. CDR3 bases: TGTGCCAGCAGCGTAGGGGACCCACGGGCCAACGTCCTGACTTTC. Its protein product is CASSVGDPRANVLTF.

The chain uses TRBV24-1 and TRBJ2-7; 9 bases line up with TRBD1. This CDR3 spans 16 amino acids. Per the germline V gene, CDR1 is KGHDR and CDR2 is SFDVKD. V lost 4 bases, J lost 2 bases, and 8 bases stayed unmatched. DNA of the CDR3: TGTGCCACCAGTGAGTTGATACAGGGGGCCACCTACGAGCAGTACTTC. It specifies CATSELIQGATYEQYF.

The chain recombines TRBV4-1 with TRBJ2-7; D unclear. CDR3 length: 15 amino acids. Germline CDR1 MGHRA, CDR2 YSYEKL. Trimming cost V 0 bases and J 2 bases, with 11 bases left between them. CDR3 DNA: TGCGCCAGCAGCCAAGAACCCGTACGTCCCTACGAGCAGTACTTC. Its translation: CASSQEPVRPYEQYF.

The table lists this clone with a few counts. The chain combines TRBV2 with TRBJ1-2; 7 nucleotides line up with TRBD1. Germline-derived CDR1 and CDR2 are SNHLY and FYNNEI. Trimming cost V 6 bases and J 3 bases; bases outside gene matches: 7. There are 14 residues in the CDR3. The CDR3 region has the DNA TGTGCCAGCAGCCCCGGGACAGCTTACTATGGCTACACCTTC. Translated, it gives CASSPGTAYYGYTF.

The V and J genes are TRBV7-6 and TRBJ1-2, with D perhaps TRBD1 (5 bases). Germline CDR1 reads SGHVS; CDR2 reads FNYEAQ. Deletions cut 0 bases from V and 7 bases from J, with 9 bases between. The CDR3 totals 13 residues. The CDR3, as DNA: TGTGCCAGCAGCTTAGCGTGGGGGGGTGGCTACACCTTC. Its translation: CASSLAWGGGYTF.

The J gene is TRBJ1-4, the V gene TRBV12-3 or TRBV12-4; TRBD1 is a possible D gene (5 bases). V gave up 6 bases and J gave up 8 bases, with 13 bases separating them. CDR3 length equals 13 residues. The CDR3 here is CASRGRVWEKLFF. CDR3 DNA: TGTGCCAGCAGGGGCAGGGTTTGGGAAAAACTGTTTTTT.

The chain carries TRBV3-1 (or the pseudogene TRBV3-2) and TRBJ1-2, with D possibly matching TRBD1 (6 bases). CDR1 LGHDT and CDR2 YNNKEL come from the germline V gene (reference sequence). Trimming took 6 bases from V and 6 from J, leaving 11 bases between them. The CDR3 covers 12 residues. The CDR3 loop reads CASRADSDGYTF. In DNA form, the CDR3 reads TGTGCCAGCAGGGCGGACAGCGATGGCTACACCTTC.

This chain joins TRBV5-6 and TRBJ1-2; D might be TRBD1 (5 bases). The length of the CDR3 is 14 residues. Looked up from germline, CDR1 is SGHDT and CDR2 is YYEEEE. V lost 4 bases, J lost 4 bases, and 14 bases lay in between. In DNA, the CDR3 is TGTGCCAGCAGCCCGGTTAGGGGCAGCTATGGCTACACCTTC. Protein product: CASSPVRGSYGYTF.

This clone was seen more than once but under ten times. The rearrangement uses TRBV5-1 and TRBJ2-1; TRBD2 matches 10 bases. Germline V gene lookup returns CDR1 SGHRS and CDR2 YFSETQ. After removal of 2 bases from V and 7 bases from J, the junction contained 9 bases not matched to a gene. The CDR3 length is 16 residues. The CDR3: CASSFTTSGIWNEQFF. The DNA of the CDR3 is TGCGCCAGCAGCTTTACTACTAGCGGGATTTGGAATGAGCAGTTCTTC.

The genes are TRBV11-1 and TRBJ2-1; maybe TRBD2 (5 bases). The CDR3 length is 12 residues. V was shortened by 6 bases and J by 4 bases, with 7 bases between the two germline ends. Germline CDR1 reads SGHAT; CDR2 reads FQDESV (reference sequence). The CDR3 DNA reads TGTGCCAGCAGGGACTTTTACAATGAGCAGTTCTTC. Its translation: CASRDFYNEQFF.

This chain links TRBV5-1 with TRBJ2-2, with a weak D call TRBD1 (5 bases). CDR1 and CDR2 (germline): SGHRS, YFSETQ. The CDR3 sequence is 15 residues long. Trimming left V 1 base short and J 7 bases short, with 14 bases between. CDR3 loop: CASSLTQGYGGELFF. CDR3 bases: TGCGCCAGCAGCTTGACCCAGGGATATGGCGGGGAGCTGTTTTTT.

V gene TRBV2 combines with J gene TRBJ2-7, with a possible D match to TRBD2 (6 bases). The CDR3 loop spans 15 amino acids. V was pared by 6 bases and J by 0 bases, with 15 bases between. From germline, CDR1 is SNHLY and CDR2 FYNNEI. The CDR3 DNA is TGTGCCAGCAGACCCTTTTTACTAGCCTCCTACGAGCAGTACTTC. This translates into CASRPFLLASYEQYF.

The chain employs TRBV28 and TRBJ2-7; 10 positions agree with TRBD2. This CDR3 has 15 residues. Germline CDR1 MDHEN, CDR2 SYDVKM. J was trimmed by 4 bases and V by 2 bases; bases with no gene match: 5. CDR3 nucleotide sequence: TGTGCCAGCAGTTTAAGCTCTAGCGGGAGTTACGAGCAGTACTTC. Amino acids: CASSLSSSGSYEQYF. The variable domain in full, with the rest retrieved from reference TRBV28 and TRBJ2-7, is DVKVTQSSRYLVKRTGEKVFLECVQDMDHENMFWYRQDPGLGLRLIYFSYDVKMKEKGDIPEGYSVSREKKERFSLILESASTNQTSMYLCASSLSSSGSYEQYFGPGTRLTVT.

The chain links TRBV4-1 to TRBJ2-7, with D perhaps being TRBD1 or TRBD2 (5 bases each). The germline gives CDR1 MGHRA, CDR2 YSYEKL. CDR3 length: 14 residues. V shed 6 bases and J shed 5 bases, with 17 bases lying between them. The CDR3 coding sequence is TGCGCCAGCAGTCGCGGATTCGAGGGGAACGAGCAGTACTTC. Amino acids: CASSRGFEGNEQYF.

This chain links TRBV10-3 with TRBJ2-7; no clear D gene. The CDR3 sequence is 12 residues long. Germline CDR1 ENHRY, CDR2 SYGVKD. V shed 3 bases and J shed 1 base, with 4 bases lying between them. DNA of the CDR3: TGTGCCATCAGTGAAGCGTCCTACGAGCAGTACTTC. Protein sequence: CAISEASYEQYF.

This chain joins TRBV27 and TRBJ1-4; D is perhaps TRBD1 (6 bases). This CDR3 has 15 amino acids. Trimming pared 3 bases from V and 3 bases from J, leaving 11 bases between. CDR1 and CDR2 (germline): MNHEY, SMNVEV (reference sequence). The CDR3, as DNA: TGTGCCAGCAGTTTTCAGGGGTGGGCTAATGAAAAACTGTTTTTT. This codes for CASSFQGWANEKLFF.

The chain recombines TRBV3-1 (or the pseudogene TRBV3-2) with TRBJ2-7; D may match TRBD1 or TRBD2 (5 bases each). The CDR3 sequence is 15 residues long. V was clipped by 5 bases and J by 4 bases, with 18 bases between them. The V gene's germline CDR1 is LGHDT and CDR2 YNNKEL (reference sequence). CDR3 residues: CASSATGAGGYEQYF. The CDR3 nucleotides are TGTGCCAGCAGCGCCACAGGCGCGGGCGGTTACGAGCAGTACTTC.

This clone has just one count. The chain recombines TRBV18 with TRBJ1-4; D not resolved. Germline V gene sequence: CDR1 KGHSH, CDR2 LQKENI. The CDR3 runs 14 residues. Trimming took off 2 bases at V and 6 bases at J, with 10 bases between the two ends. CDR3 coding DNA: TGTGCCAGCTCACCAAGTTGGATGGATGAAAAACTGTTTTTT. It codes for CASSPSWMDEKLFF.

The chain uses TRBV14 and TRBJ2-1, with 7 bases lining up with TRBD1. This CDR3 has 16 amino acids. V dropped 2 bases and J dropped 1; count of bases not matched to a gene: 5. Per germline, CDR1 SGHDN and CDR2 FVKESK. CDR3 loop: CASSQSHRGSYNEQFF. CDR3 nucleotides: TGTGCCAGCAGCCAATCACACAGGGGATCCTACAATGAGCAGTTCTTC.

V usage is TRBV13 and J usage is TRBJ1-1; D gene unclear. Deletions cut 5 bases from V and 7 bases from J, with 17 bases between. In germline, CDR1 is PRHDT, CDR2 FYEKMQ (reference sequence). The CDR3 has 14 residues. The CDR3 loop is CASSPARRLNEAFF. The DNA for the CDR3 is TGTGCCAGCAGCCCGGCGCGGCGGCTAAATGAAGCTTTCTTT.